The 28 T cell receptor beta chains listed next were all sequenced from one sample in a study of radiation and T cells in renal cell carcinoma. The assay was immunoSEQ multiplex PCR, and TCRdb's table has in-frame clones only and misses some. Among about 160,000 clones listed, less than 90% were seen once. Indicated time point: baseline pretreatment blood. Treatment specified: 15 Gy SBRT to primary tumor, nephrectomy 4 weeks later. The starting material was blood, obtained from a patient whose treatment included radiotherapy and nephrectomy. The receptors stem from a woman aged 70 to 79 with renal cell carcinoma.

The rearrangement uses TRBV12-5 and TRBJ2-5, with 8 bases matching TRBD2. Germline V gives CDR1 LGHNT, CDR2 FRNRAP. The CDR3 loop spans 18 amino acids. The V and J ends lost 0 bases and 0 bases, in that order; junction bases with no gene match: 9. The CDR3 loop is CASGLVLDGGGYQETQYF. CDR3 in DNA: TGTGCTAGTGGTTTGGTACTGGATGGCGGGGGGTACCAAGAGACCCAGTACTTC.

This clone showed up just a few times. The same CDR3 is also encoded by other DNA sequences in this sample. This chain uses TRBV18 with TRBJ2-5; TRBD1 agrees at 8 bases. Losses at the gene ends were 2 bases for V and 5 bases for J; bases not matched to a gene: 7. CDR3 length equals 15 residues. Germline V gives CDR1 KGHSH, CDR2 LQKENI. CDR3 sequence reads: CASSPSGGVRETQYF. CDR3 nucleotides: TGTGCCAGCTCACCATCAGGGGGCGTAAGGGAGACCCAGTACTTC.

This rearrangement joins TRBV30 to TRBJ1-1; D remains ambiguous. The V gene's germline CDR1 is GTSNPN and CDR2 SVGIG (reference sequence). CDR3 size: 14 residues. Trimming removed 4 bases at V and 8 bases at J, with 20 bases between. The CDR3 sequence: CAWTPFNLGREAFF. For the CDR3, the DNA is TGTGCCTGGACCCCCTTTAACCTGGGTCGGGAAGCTTTCTTT.

V is TRBV25-1 and J is TRBJ1-1, with TRBD1 matching over 9 bases. Per germline, CDR1 MGHDK and CDR2 SYGVNS. This CDR3 spans 16 amino acids. The ends lost 8 bases at V and 1 base at J; junction bases unmatched: 11. The CDR3 DNA reads as TGTGCCAGCCGCTTGACAGGGGGAAAAGGGAACACTGAAGCTTTCTTT. This encodes CASRLTGGKGNTEAFF.

V gene TRBV25-1 combines with J gene TRBJ2-3, with D uncertain. The CDR3 extends over 13 amino acids. Germline values: CDR1 MGHDK, CDR2 SYGVNS. With 4 bases removed from V and 0 bases from J, the gap between germline ends came to 5 bases. CDR3 DNA: TGTGCCAGCAGTGGTTATAGCACAGATACGCAGTATTTT. Translating it yields CASSGYSTDTQYF.

The chain couples TRBV30 to TRBJ2-7; TRBD2 aligns across 11 bases. This CDR3 comprises 12 residues. V was pared by 7 bases and J by 5 bases, with 4 bases of the junction left unmatched. Germline-derived CDR1 and CDR2 are GTSNPN and SVGIG (reference sequence). The CDR3 DNA sequence: TGTGCCTCCCTAGCGGGGGGCCACGAGCAGTACTTC. This sequence encodes CASLAGGHEQYF.

Turning to this clone: One end of the junction varies from germline; a read error may be responsible. The gene calls are TRBV30 and TRBJ2-4; 9 positions agree with TRBD2. The CDR3 totals 13 residues. Germline-derived CDR1 and CDR2 are GTSNPN and SVGIG (reference sequence). CDR3: CAWGGTSKDIQYF. For the CDR3, the DNA is TGTGCCTGGGGCGGGACTAGCAAAGACATTCAGTACTTC. Full variable domain (outside the CDR3, taken from reference TRBV30 and TRBJ2-4): SQTIHQWPATLVQPVGSPLSLECTVEGTSNPNLYWYRQAAGRGLQLLFYSVGIGQISSEVPQNLSASRPQDRQFILSSKKLLLSDSGFYLCAWGGTSKDIQYFGAGTRLSVL.

This clone showed up just a few times. The rearrangement joins TRBV6-1 to TRBJ1-5, with unresolved D. Germline lookup yields CDR1 MNHNS and CDR2 SASEGT. Trimming took off 3 bases at V and 0 bases at J, with 3 bases between the two ends. The CDR3 is made up of 13 amino acids. CDR3 region: CASSDISNQPQHF. In DNA form, the CDR3 reads TGTGCCAGCAGTGACATTAGCAATCAGCCCCAGCATTTT.

The chain couples TRBV28 to TRBJ2-2; 8 bases align to TRBD1. The CDR3 runs to 14 residues. V trimming: 5 bases; J trimming: 5 bases; junction bases outside the gene matches: 4. The germline CDR1 and CDR2 sequences are MDHEN and SYDVKM. As DNA, the CDR3 is TGTGCCAGCAGTGGGACAGGTCGGACCGGGGAGCTGTTTTTT. As protein: CASSGTGRTGELFF.

This clone was counted once. This rearrangement joins TRBV5-4 to TRBJ2-1; D is undetermined. The CDR3 totals 13 residues. Trimming took 1 base from V and 9 from J, leaving 11 bases between them. Germline assignment: CDR1 SGHNT and CDR2 YYREEE (reference sequence). The CDR3 protein is CASSLPGIGEQFF. CDR3 sequence (DNA): TGTGCCAGCAGCTTGCCAGGAATCGGTGAGCAGTTCTTC. The full variable domain, completed using reference TRBV5-4 and TRBJ2-1, is ETGVTQSPTHLIKTRGQQVTLRCSSQSGHNTVSWYQQALGQGPQFIFQYYREEENGRGNFPPRFSGLQFPNYSSELNVNALELDDSALYLCASSLPGIGEQFFGPGTRLTVL.

This chain uses TRBV7-2 with TRBJ2-2; TRBD2 matches 8 bases. This CDR3 spans 15 amino acids. The germline gives CDR1 SGHTA, CDR2 FQGNSA. With 6 bases clipped from V and 1 base from J, the junction kept 4 bases outside the gene matches. CDR3 loop: CASSPGGRNTGELFF. CDR3 nucleotide sequence: TGTGCCAGCAGTCCGGGGGGGAGGAACACCGGGGAGCTGTTTTTT.

The DNA for the CDR3 is TGCGCCAGCAGCCCCACGGGGAACAGGGCAAACTACGAGCAGTACTTC. It yields the protein CASSPTGNRANYEQYF. This chain uses TRBV5-1 with TRBJ2-7, with D possibly TRBD1 on 6 matching bases. Germline values: CDR1 SGHRS, CDR2 YFSETQ. The germline V and J ends were trimmed by 4 bases and 3 bases, with 20 bases remaining between them. CDR3 length: 16 residues.

The genes are TRBV4-2 and TRBJ1-2; 7 nucleotides agree with TRBD1. This CDR3 spans 15 amino acids. Germline CDR1 and CDR2: LGHNA and YNFKEQ. V lost 4 bases to trimming and J lost 1 base; unmatched junction nucleotides: 6. CDR3 DNA: TGTGCCAGCAGCCCTTACAGGGGAGATAACTATGGCTACACCTTC. Residues: CASSPYRGDNYGYTF.

The V and J genes are TRBV2 and TRBJ2-7, with no clear D. The CDR3 covers 11 residues. The V gene lost 2 bases and the J gene lost 10 bases, with 9 bases spanning the gap. From germline, CDR1 is SNHLY and CDR2 FYNNEI. The CDR3 DNA reads TGTGCCAGCAGTGAATTGGGATACCAGTACTTC. Translated, it gives CASSELGYQYF.

The chain combines TRBV18 with TRBJ2-2; D remains ambiguous. This CDR3 contains 13 residues. Germline V gives CDR1 KGHSH, CDR2 LQKENI. The V gene lost 1 base and the J gene lost 7 bases, with 7 bases spanning the gap. CDR3 loop: CASSPRQFGELFF. The CDR3 nucleotides are TGTGCCAGCTCACCACGGCAGTTCGGGGAGCTGTTTTTT.

The V and J genes are TRBV5-1 and TRBJ2-7, with D perhaps TRBD1 (5 bases). Germline V gene lookup returns CDR1 SGHRS and CDR2 YFSETQ. The CDR3 contains 18 residues. Trimming took off 1 base at V and 4 bases at J, with 24 bases between the two ends. CDR3 sequence reads: CASSLPRTHLQTKYEQYF. The CDR3 nucleotides are TGCGCCAGCAGCTTGCCCCGGACACATCTACAGACCAAATACGAGCAGTACTTC.

The chain couples TRBV19 to TRBJ1-5; the match to TRBD1 covers 7 bases. Germline CDR1 is LNHDA and CDR2 is SQIVND (reference sequence). Trimming removed 10 bases from V and 3 bases from J; junction bases left unmatched: 6. This CDR3 region has 13 residues. CDR3 residues: CATQTGLNQPQHF. CDR3 coding DNA: TGTGCCACACAGACAGGGCTCAATCAGCCCCAGCATTTT. The entire variable domain, with the rest obtained from reference TRBV19 and TRBJ1-5, is as follows: DGGITQSPKYLFRKEGQNVTLSCEQNLNHDAMYWYRQDPGQGLRLIYYSQIVNDFQKGDIAEGYSVSREKKESFPLTVTSAQKNPTAFYLCATQTGLNQPQHFGDGTRLSIL.

The chain links TRBV5-6 to TRBJ2-7; weak D call: TRBD2 (5 bases). Trimming took 2 bases from V and 6 from J, leaving 12 bases between them. CDR3 length equals 13 residues. Per germline, CDR1 SGHDT and CDR2 YYEEEE. This CDR3 is CASSLSGRVEQYF. The CDR3 nucleotides read TGTGCCAGCAGCTTATCTGGGCGGGTCGAGCAGTACTTC.

The chain has TRBV4-1 and TRBJ1-1; 9 bases line up with TRBD1. This CDR3 contains 16 residues. From germline, CDR1 is MGHRA and CDR2 YSYEKL. J was trimmed by 4 bases and V by 2 bases; bases with no gene match: 8. The DNA of the CDR3 is TGCGCCAGCAGCCAACTTGCCGGGACAGGGACCACTGAAGCTTTCTTT. It specifies CASSQLAGTGTTEAFF.

The chain combines TRBV4-1 with TRBJ2-1, with D unclear. There are 14 residues in the CDR3. Germline-derived CDR1 and CDR2 are MGHRA and YSYEKL. Trimming took 1 base from V and 7 from J, leaving 11 bases between them. CDR3 region: CASSQGADQNEQFF. CDR3 bases: TGCGCCAGCAGCCAAGGGGCAGACCAGAATGAGCAGTTCTTC.

V usage is TRBV5-1 and J usage is TRBJ2-3; 7 bases match TRBD2. The germline gives CDR1 SGHRS, CDR2 YFSETQ. With V trimmed by 2 bases and J by 3 bases, 9 bases remained unmatched. The CDR3 sequence is 16 residues long. The CDR3, as DNA: TGCGCCAGCAGCTTTGGCAGCGGGGCAGGAACAGATACGCAGTATTTT. Translated, it gives CASSFGSGAGTDTQYF.

V usage is TRBV16 and J usage is TRBJ1-6; D is ambiguous. The CDR3 extends over 15 amino acids. Germline V gene sequence: CDR1 KGHSY, CDR2 FQNENV. V lost 1 base and J lost 9, with 13 bases in between. For the CDR3, the DNA is TGTGCCAGCAGCCAATGGACTGGTGAGGGTTCACCCCTCCACTTT. Protein product: CASSQWTGEGSPLHF.

This chain uses TRBV29-1 with TRBJ1-1; D ambiguous. Trimming removed 7 bases from V and 1 base from J, with 10 bases in between. The CDR3 runs 12 residues. The germline V gene has CDR1 SQVTM and CDR2 ANQGSEA. CDR3 in amino acids: CSGGKSNTEAFF. DNA of the CDR3: TGCAGCGGAGGGAAGTCGAACACTGAAGCTTTCTTT.

V is TRBV21-1 and J is TRBJ2-1; the D call in the table, TRBD1, was not verified against the DNA. TRBV21-1 is noted as a pseudogene. The CDR3 has 15 residues. CDR3 sequence reads: CASGIDREVLSEQFF. CDR3 nucleotides: TGTGCCAGCGGAATAGACAGGGAGGTTCTGAGTGAGCAGTTCTTC.

The V call is TRBV27, the J call TRBJ1-1, with TRBD1 as a possible D gene (5 bases). The germline gives CDR1 MNHEY, CDR2 SMNVEV (reference sequence). Trimming stripped 5 bases from V and 4 bases from J, with 14 bases between. CDR3 length: 14 residues. The CDR3, as DNA: TGTGCCAGCAGTGCGTTCCAGGGTACCACTGAAGCTTTCTTT. This translates into CASSAFQGTTEAFF.

The chain couples TRBV7-2 to TRBJ2-5; no reliable D call. Germline V gives CDR1 SGHTA, CDR2 FQGNSA. This CDR3 region has 13 residues. Trimming cost V 1 base and J 5 bases, with 8 bases left between them. As DNA, the CDR3 is TGTGCCAGCAGCTTAGTGTTTAGCGAGACCCAGTACTTC. Protein product: CASSLVFSETQYF. Based on the CDR3 plus reference TRBV7-2 and TRBJ2-5, the full variable domain is GAGVSQSPSNKVTEKGKDVELRCDPISGHTALYWYRQSLGQGLEFLIYFQGNSAPDKSGLPSDRFSAERTGGSVSTLTIQRTQQEDSAVYLCASSLVFSETQYFGPGTRLLVL.

The DNA of the CDR3 is TGTGCCAGCAGCTTAGGGGACTACAGCACAGATACGCAGTATTTT. Translating it yields CASSLGDYSTDTQYF. The chain employs TRBV11-3 and TRBJ2-3; 7 nucleotides line up with TRBD2. The germline V gene encodes CDR1 SGHNT and CDR2 YENEEA. The V gene end was trimmed by 1 base and the J gene end by 0 bases; junction bases not matched to a gene: 1. The CDR3 contains 15 residues. The complete variable domain, with remaining parts taken from reference TRBV11-3 and TRBJ2-3, reads EAGVVQSPRYKIIEKKQPVAFWCNPISGHNTLYWYLQNLGQGPELLIRYENEEAVDDSQLPKDRFSAERLKGVDSTLKIQPAELGDSAVYLCASSLGDYSTDTQYFGPGTRLTVL.

The genes are TRBV7-9 and TRBJ1-4, with D hard to call. The ends were cut back, 5 bases at V and 5 bases at J, with 12 bases in the middle. The CDR3 loop spans 14 amino acids. Germline assignment: CDR1 SEHNR and CDR2 FQNEAQ (reference sequence). CDR3 coding DNA: TGTGCCAGCAGCCCCTGGCCCGGAAATGAAAAACTGTTTTTT. Protein: CASSPWPGNEKLFF.